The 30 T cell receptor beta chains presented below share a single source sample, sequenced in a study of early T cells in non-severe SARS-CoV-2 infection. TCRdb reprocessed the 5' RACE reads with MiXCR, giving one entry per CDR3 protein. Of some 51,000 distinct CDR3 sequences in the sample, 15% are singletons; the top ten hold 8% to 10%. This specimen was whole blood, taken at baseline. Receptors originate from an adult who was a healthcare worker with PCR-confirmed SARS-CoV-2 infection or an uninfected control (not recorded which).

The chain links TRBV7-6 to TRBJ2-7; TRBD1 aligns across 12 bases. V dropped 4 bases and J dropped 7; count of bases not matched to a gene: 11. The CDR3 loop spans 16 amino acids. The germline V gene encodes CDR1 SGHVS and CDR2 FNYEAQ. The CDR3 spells CASSSSSGTGGAEQYF. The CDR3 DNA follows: TGTGCCAGCAGCTCAAGTTCCGGGACAGGGGGCGCGGAGCAGTACTTC.

The CDR3 protein is CASSFQRRDTQYF. The CDR3 nucleotides read TGTGCCAGCAGTTTTCAGCGGAGAGATACGCAGTATTTT. The chain has TRBV6-5 and TRBJ2-3, with D perhaps TRBD2 (5 bases). Trimming took off 4 bases at V and 5 bases at J, with 10 bases between the two ends. The germline V gene encodes CDR1 MNHEY and CDR2 SVGAGI. The CDR3 runs to 13 residues.

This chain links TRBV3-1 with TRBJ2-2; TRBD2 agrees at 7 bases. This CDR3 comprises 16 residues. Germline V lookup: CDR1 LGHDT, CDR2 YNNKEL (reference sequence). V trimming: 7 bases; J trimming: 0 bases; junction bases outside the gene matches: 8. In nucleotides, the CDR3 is TGTGCCAGCAACCGTGGCGGGAGCGCGAACACCGGGGAGCTGTTTTTT. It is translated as CASNRGGSANTGELFF.

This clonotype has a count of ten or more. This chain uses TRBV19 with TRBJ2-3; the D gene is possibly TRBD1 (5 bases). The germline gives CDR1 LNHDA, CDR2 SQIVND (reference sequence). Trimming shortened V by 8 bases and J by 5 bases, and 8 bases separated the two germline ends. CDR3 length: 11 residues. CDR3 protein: CASGAGDTQYF. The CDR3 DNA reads TGTGCCAGTGGGGCTGGAGATACGCAGTATTTT.

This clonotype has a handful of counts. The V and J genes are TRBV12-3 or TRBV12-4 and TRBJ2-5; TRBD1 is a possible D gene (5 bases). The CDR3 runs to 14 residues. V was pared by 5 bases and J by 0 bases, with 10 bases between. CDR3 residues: CASSPGLYQETQYF. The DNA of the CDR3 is TGTGCCAGCAGTCCAGGGTTGTACCAAGAGACCCAGTACTTC.

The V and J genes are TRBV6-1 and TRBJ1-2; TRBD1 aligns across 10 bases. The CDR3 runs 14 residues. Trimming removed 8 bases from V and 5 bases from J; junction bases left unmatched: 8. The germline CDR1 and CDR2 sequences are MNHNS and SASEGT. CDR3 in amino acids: CASGRRDRGYGYTF. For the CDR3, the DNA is TGTGCCAGCGGGAGGCGGGACAGGGGATATGGCTACACCTTC.

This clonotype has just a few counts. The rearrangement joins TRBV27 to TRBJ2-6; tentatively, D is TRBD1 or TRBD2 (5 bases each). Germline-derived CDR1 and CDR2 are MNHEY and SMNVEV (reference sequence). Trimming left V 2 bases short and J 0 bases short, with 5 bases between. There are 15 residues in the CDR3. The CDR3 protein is CASSLGTSGANVLTF. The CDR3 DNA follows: TGTGCCAGCAGTTTAGGGACCTCTGGGGCCAACGTCCTGACTTTC.

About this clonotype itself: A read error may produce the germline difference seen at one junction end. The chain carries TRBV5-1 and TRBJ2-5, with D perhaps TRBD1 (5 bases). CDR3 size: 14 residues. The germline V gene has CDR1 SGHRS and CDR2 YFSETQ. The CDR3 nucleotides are TGCGTCAGCAGCTTGGACACGAGCCAAGAGACCCAGTACTTC. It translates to CVSSLDTSQETQYF.

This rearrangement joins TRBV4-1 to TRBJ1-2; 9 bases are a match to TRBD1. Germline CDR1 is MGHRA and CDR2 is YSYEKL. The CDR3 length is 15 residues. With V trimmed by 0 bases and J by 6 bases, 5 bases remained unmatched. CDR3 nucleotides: TGCGCCAGCAGCCAAGACAGGGGACAGGGTGATGGCTACACCTTC. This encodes CASSQDRGQGDGYTF.

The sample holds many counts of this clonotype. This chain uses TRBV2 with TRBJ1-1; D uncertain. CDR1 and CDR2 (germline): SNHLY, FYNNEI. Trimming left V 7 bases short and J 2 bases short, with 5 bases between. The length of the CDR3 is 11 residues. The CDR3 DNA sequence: TGTGCCAGCATCTACAACACTGAAGCTTTCTTT. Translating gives CASIYNTEAFF. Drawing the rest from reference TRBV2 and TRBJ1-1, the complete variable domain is EPEVTQTPSHQVTQMGQEVILRCVPISNHLYFYWYRQILGQKVEFLVSFYNNEISEKSEIFDDQFSVERPDGSNFTLKIRSTKLEDSAMYFCASIYNTEAFFGQGTRLTVV.

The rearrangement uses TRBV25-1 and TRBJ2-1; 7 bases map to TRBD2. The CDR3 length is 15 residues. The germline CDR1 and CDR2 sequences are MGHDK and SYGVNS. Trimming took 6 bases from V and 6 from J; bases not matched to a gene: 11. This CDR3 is CASSGEGLRGNEQFF. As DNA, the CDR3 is TGTGCCAGCAGCGGGGAGGGGTTAAGGGGCAATGAGCAGTTCTTC.

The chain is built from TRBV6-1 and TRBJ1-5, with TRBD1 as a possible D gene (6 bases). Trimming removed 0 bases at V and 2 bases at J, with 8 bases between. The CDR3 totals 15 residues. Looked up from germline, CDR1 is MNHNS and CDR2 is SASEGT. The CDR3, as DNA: TGTGCCAGCAGTGAAGCCTCAGGGGGCAATCAGCCCCAGCATTTT. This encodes CASSEASGGNQPQHF.

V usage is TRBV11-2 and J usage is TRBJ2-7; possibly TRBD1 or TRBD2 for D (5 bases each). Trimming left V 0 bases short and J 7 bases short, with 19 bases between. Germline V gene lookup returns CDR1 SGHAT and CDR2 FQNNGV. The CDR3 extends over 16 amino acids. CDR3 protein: CASSLEDPGPRGEQYF. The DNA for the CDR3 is TGTGCCAGCAGCTTAGAGGATCCGGGACCTCGGGGAGAGCAGTACTTC.

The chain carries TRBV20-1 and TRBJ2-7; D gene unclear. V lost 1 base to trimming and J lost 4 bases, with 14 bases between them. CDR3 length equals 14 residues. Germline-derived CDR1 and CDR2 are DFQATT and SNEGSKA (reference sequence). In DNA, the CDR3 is TGCAGTGCTAGAGCGTCCCTAGGTCGGTACGAGCAGTACTTC. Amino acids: CSARASLGRYEQYF.

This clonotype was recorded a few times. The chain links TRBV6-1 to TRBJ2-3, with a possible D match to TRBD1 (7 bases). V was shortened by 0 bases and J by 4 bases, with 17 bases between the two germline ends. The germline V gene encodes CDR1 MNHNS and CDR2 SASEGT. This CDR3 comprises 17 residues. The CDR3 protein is CASSEAGGIGGADTQYF. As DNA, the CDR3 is TGTGCCAGCAGTGAAGCCGGCGGGATAGGGGGCGCAGATACGCAGTATTTT.

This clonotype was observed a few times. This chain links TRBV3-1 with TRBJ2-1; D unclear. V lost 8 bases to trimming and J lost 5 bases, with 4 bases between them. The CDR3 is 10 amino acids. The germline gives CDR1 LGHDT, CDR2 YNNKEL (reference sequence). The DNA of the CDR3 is TGTGCCAGCGGCGACAATGAGCAGTTCTTC. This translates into CASGDNEQFF.

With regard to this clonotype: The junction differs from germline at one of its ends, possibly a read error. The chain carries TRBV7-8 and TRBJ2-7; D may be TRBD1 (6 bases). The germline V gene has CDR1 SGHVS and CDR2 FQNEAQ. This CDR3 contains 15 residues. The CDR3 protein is CASSLAGHLTYEQHF. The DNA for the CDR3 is TGTGCCAGCAGCTTAGCGGGACACCTTACCTACGAGCAGCACTTC.

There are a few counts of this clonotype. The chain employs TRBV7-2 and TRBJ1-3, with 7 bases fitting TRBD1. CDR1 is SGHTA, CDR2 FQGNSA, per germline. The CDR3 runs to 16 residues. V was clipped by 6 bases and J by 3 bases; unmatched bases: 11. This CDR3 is CASRFPGDRVGNTIYF. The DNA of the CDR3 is TGTGCCAGCAGGTTCCCCGGAGACAGGGTTGGAAACACCATATATTTT.

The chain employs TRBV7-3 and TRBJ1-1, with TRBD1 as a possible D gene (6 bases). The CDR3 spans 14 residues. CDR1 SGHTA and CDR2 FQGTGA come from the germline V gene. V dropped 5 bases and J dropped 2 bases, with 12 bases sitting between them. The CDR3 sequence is CASSVQGGNTEAFF. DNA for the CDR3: TGTGCCAGCAGCGTACAGGGTGGTAACACTGAAGCTTTCTTT.

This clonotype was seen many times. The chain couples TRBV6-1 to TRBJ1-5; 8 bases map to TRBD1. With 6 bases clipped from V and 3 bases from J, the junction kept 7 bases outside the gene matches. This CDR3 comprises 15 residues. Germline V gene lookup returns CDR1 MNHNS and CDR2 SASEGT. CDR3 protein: CASSVGTGSNQPQHF. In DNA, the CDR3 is TGTGCCAGCAGCGTGGGGACAGGATCCAATCAGCCCCAGCATTTT.

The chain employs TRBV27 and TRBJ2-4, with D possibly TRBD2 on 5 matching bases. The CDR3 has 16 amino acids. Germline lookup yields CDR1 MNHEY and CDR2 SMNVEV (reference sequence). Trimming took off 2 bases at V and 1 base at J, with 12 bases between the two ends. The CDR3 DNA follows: TGTGCCAGCAGTTTAGGGGAGCAAACGGCCAAAAACATTCAGTACTTC. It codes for CASSLGEQTAKNIQYF.

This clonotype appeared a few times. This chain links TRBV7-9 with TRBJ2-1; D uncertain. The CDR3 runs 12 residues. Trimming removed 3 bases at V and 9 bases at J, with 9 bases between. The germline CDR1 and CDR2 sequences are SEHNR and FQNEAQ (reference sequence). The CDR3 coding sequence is TGTGCCAGCAGCTTTCGTGGGCCTGAGCAGTTCTTC. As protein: CASSFRGPEQFF.

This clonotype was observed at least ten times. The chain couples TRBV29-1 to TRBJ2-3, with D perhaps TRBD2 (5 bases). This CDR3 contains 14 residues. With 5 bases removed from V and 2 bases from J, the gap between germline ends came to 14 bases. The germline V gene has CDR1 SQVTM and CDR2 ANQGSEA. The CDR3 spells CSVWADYTTDTQYF. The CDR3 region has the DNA TGCAGCGTTTGGGCCGACTACACCACAGATACGCAGTATTTT.

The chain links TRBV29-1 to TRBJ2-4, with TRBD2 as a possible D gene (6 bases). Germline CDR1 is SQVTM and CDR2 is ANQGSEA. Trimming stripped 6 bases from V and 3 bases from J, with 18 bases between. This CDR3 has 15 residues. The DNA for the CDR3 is TGCAGCGTCCTATCCTTCGGGCGGGACAAAAACATTCAGTACTTC. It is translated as CSVLSFGRDKNIQYF.

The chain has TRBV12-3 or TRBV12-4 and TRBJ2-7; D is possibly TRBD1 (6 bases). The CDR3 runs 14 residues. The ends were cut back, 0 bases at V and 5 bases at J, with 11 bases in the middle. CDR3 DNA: TGTGCCAGCAGTTTAGCCACAGGGTCTCACGAGCAGTACTTC. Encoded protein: CASSLATGSHEQYF.

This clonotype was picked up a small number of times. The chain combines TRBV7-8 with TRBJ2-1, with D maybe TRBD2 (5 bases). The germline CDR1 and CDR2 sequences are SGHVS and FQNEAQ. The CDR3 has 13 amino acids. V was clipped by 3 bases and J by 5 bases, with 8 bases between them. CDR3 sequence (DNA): TGTGCCAGCAGCTTGGACGGGAACAATGAGCAGTTCTTC. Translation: CASSLDGNNEQFF.

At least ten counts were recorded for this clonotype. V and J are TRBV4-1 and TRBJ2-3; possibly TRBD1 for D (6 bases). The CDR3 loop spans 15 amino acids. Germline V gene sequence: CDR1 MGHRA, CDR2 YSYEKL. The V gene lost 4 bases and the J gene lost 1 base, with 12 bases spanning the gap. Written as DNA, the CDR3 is TGCGCCAGCAGCCGGGACACCCTCGGCACAGATACGCAGTATTTT. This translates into CASSRDTLGTDTQYF.

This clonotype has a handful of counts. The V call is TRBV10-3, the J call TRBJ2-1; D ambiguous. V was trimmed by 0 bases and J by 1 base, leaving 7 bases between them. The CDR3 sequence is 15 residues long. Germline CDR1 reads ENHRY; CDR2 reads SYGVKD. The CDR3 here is CAISESEGSYNEQFF. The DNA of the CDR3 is TGTGCCATCAGTGAGTCGGAAGGATCCTACAATGAGCAGTTCTTC.

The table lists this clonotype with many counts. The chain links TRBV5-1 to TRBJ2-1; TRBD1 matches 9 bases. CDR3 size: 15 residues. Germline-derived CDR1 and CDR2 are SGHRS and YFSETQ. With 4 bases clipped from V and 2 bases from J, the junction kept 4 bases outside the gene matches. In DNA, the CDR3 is TGCGCCAGCAGCGCGGGACAGGGTACCTACAATGAGCAGTTCTTC. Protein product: CASSAGQGTYNEQFF.

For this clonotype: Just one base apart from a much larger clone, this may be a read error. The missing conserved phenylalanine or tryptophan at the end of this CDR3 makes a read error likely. CDR3 nucleotide sequence: TGTGCCAGCAGCCACGATAGGACAGATGGCCTCTACGAGCAGTACTCC. This encodes CASSHDRTDGLYEQYS. The gene calls are TRBV3-1 and TRBJ2-7; possibly TRBD1 for D (6 bases). The ends were cut back, 3 bases at V and 3 bases at J, with 18 bases in the middle. Germline CDR1 LGHDT, CDR2 YNNKEL (reference sequence). The CDR3 is made up of 16 amino acids.